The next 4 T cell receptor beta chains were all read from a single sample in a study of shared clonotypes between healthy human individuals. The data were produced by immunoSEQ multiplex PCR, yet TCRdb's version contains in-frame clones alone and is incomplete. Of roughly 450,000 clones listed, 70% to 80% are singletons. Sequenced sample: PBMCs. Receptors were obtained from a woman in her 40s in good health. Some clones in this sample may be carry-over from other donors' samples.

The sample holds a few counts of this clone. This chain uses TRBV19 with TRBJ1-5; the match to TRBD1 covers 8 bases. V was clipped by 8 bases and J by 10 bases; unmatched bases: 16. CDR3 size: 15 residues. The V gene's germline CDR1 is LNHDA and CDR2 SQIVND (reference sequence). This chain's CDR3 is CASSDRGRDFGPQHF. Here the CDR3 DNA reads TGTGCCAGTTCAGACAGGGGTCGTGATTTCGGACCCCAGCATTTT. Variable domain in full (rest from reference TRBV19 and TRBJ1-5): DGGITQSPKYLFRKEGQNVTLSCEQNLNHDAMYWYRQDPGQGLRLIYYSQIVNDFQKGDIAEGYSVSREKKESFPLTVTSAQKNPTAFYLCASSDRGRDFGPQHFGDGTRLSIL.

This clone was observed a handful of times. V gene TRBV6-1 combines with J gene TRBJ2-7; 11 positions match TRBD2. This CDR3 has 14 residues. CDR1 MNHNS and CDR2 SASEGT come from the germline V gene. V lost 7 bases to trimming and J lost 0 bases; unmatched junction nucleotides: 2. DNA for the CDR3: TGTGCCAGCACTACTAGCGGGAGCTCCTACGAGCAGTACTTC. Translated, it gives CASTTSGSSYEQYF.

A single count supports this clone. The chain carries TRBV7-3 and TRBJ2-1, with 10 bases matching TRBD2. Germline assignment: CDR1 SGHTA and CDR2 FQGTGA. The CDR3 loop spans 14 amino acids. The ends lost 8 bases at V and 5 bases at J; junction bases unmatched: 6. The CDR3: CASARTSGNNEQFF. The CDR3 DNA sequence: TGTGCCAGCGCCCGGACTAGCGGTAACAATGAGCAGTTCTTC.

The chain links TRBV4-1 to TRBJ1-4; TRBD1 might be the D (5 bases). The length of the CDR3 is 16 residues. Trimming stripped 3 bases from V and 7 bases from J, with 18 bases between. Germline loops: CDR1 MGHRA, CDR2 YSYEKL. The CDR3 here is CASSHWAGTSPEKLFF. CDR3 in DNA: TGCGCCAGCAGCCACTGGGCTGGGACGTCACCTGAAAAACTGTTTTTT.